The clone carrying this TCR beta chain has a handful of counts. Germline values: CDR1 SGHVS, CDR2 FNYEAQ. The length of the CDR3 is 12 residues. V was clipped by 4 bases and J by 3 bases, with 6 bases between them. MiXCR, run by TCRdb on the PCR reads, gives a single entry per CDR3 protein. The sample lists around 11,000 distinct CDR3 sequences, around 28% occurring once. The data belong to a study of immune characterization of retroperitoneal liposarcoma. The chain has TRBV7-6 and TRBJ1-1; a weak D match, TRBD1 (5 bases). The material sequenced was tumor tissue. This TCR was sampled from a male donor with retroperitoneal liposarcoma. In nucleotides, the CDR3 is TGTGCCAGCAGCTCCAGGGACACTGAAGCTTTCTTT. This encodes CASSSRDTEAFF.